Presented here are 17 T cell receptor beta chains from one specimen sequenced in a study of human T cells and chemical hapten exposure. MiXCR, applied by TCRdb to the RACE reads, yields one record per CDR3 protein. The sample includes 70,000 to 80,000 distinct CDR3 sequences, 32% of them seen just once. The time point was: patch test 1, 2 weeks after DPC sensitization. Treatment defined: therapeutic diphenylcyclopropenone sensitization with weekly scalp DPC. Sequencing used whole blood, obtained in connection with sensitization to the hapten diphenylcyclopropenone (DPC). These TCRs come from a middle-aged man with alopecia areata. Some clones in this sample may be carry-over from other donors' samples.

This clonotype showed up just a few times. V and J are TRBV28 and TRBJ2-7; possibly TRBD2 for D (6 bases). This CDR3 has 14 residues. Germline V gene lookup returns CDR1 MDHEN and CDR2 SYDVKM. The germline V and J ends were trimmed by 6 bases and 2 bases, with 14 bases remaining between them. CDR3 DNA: TGTGCCAGCAGGGGTAGCCGGAGGGCCTACGAGCAGTACTTC. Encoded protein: CASRGSRRAYEQYF.

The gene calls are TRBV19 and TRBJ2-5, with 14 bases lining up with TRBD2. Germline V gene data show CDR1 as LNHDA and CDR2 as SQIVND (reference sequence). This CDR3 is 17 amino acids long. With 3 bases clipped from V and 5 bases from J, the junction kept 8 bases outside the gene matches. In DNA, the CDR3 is TGTGCCAGTAGTATTAAGGGACTAGCGGGAGATCGGGAGACCCAGTACTTC. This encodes CASSIKGLAGDRETQYF. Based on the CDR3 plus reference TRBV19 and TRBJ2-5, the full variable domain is DGGITQSPKYLFRKEGQNVTLSCEQNLNHDAMYWYRQDPGQGLRLIYYSQIVNDFQKGDIAEGYSVSREKKESFPLTVTSAQKNPTAFYLCASSIKGLAGDRETQYFGPGTRLLVL.

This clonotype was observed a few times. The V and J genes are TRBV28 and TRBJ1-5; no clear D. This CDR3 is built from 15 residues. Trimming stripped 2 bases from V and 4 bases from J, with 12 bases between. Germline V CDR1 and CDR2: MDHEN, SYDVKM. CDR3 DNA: TGTGCCAGCAGTTTAAGTAAAGTAGGAAATCAGCCCCAGCATTTT. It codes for CASSLSKVGNQPQHF.

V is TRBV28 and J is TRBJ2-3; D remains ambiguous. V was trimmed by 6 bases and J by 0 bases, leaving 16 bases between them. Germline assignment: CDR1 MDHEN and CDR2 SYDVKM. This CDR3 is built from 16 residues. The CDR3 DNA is TGTGCCAGCAGGCGCACGGATGCGCATAGCACAGATACGCAGTATTTT. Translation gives CASRRTDAHSTDTQYF.

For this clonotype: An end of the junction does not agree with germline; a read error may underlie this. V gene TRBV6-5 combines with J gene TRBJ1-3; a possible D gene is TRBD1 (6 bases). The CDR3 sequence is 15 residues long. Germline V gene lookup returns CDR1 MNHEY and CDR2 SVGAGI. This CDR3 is CASSRQAYSGNTVYF. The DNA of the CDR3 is TGTGCCAGCAGCCGACAGGCCTACTCTGGAAACACCGTATATTTT.

In nucleotides, the CDR3 is TGTGCCAGCTCACCAGGGACAGGGACGGTTCAGCCCCAGCATTTT. Its protein product is CASSPGTGTVQPQHF. The gene calls are TRBV18 and TRBJ1-5; 9 bases agree with TRBD1. Unmatched junction bases numbered 5, after V lost 2 bases and J lost 6 bases. The CDR3 length is 15 residues. Germline assignment: CDR1 KGHSH and CDR2 LQKENI.

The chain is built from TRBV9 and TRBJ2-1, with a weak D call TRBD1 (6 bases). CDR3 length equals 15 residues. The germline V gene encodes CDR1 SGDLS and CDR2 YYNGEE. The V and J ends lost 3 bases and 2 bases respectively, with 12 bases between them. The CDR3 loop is CASSGGGLTYNEQFF. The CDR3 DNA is TGTGCCAGCAGCGGAGGGGGTCTGACCTACAATGAGCAGTTCTTC. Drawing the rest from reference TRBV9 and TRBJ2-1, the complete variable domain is DSGVTQTPKHLITATGQRVTLRCSPRSGDLSVYWYQQSLDQGLQFLIQYYNGEERAKGNILERFSAQQFPDLHSELNLSSLELGDSALYFCASSGGGLTYNEQFFGPGTRLTVL.

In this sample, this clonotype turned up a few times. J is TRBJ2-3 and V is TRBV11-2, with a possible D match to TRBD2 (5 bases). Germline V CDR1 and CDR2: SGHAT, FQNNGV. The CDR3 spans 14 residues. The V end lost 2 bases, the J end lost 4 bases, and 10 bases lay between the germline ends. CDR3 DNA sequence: TGTGCCAGCAGCTTACTAGTGAGGGCAGATACGCAGTATTTT. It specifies CASSLLVRADTQYF.

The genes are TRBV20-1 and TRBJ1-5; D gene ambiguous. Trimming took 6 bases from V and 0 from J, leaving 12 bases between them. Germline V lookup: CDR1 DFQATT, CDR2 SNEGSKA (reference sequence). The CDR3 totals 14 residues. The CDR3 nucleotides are TGCAGTGCCCCTGACGGAAATAGCAATCAGCCCCAGCATTTT. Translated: CSAPDGNSNQPQHF.

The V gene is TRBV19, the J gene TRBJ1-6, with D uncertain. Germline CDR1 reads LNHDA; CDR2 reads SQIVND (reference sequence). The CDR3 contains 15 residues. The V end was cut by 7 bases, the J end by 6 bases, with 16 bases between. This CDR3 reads CASNPSPGVNSPLHF. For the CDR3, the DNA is TGTGCCAGTAACCCCTCACCTGGGGTTAATTCACCCCTCCACTTT. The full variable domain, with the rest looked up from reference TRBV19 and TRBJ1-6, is DGGITQSPKYLFRKEGQNVTLSCEQNLNHDAMYWYRQDPGQGLRLIYYSQIVNDFQKGDIAEGYSVSREKKESFPLTVTSAQKNPTAFYLCASNPSPGVNSPLHFGNGTRLTVT.

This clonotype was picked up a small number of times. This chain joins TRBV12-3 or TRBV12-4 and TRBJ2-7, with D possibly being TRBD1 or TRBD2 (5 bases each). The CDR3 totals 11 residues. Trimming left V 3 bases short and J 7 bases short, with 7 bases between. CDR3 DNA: TGTGCCAGCAGTTTTGGGGGAGAGCAGTACTTC. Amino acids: CASSFGGEQYF.

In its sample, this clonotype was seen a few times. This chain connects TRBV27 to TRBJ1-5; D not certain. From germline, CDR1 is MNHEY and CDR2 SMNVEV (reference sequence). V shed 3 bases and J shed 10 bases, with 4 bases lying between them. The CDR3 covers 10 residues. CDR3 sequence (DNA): TGTGCCAGCAGTTTCGGACCCCAGCATTTT. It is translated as CASSFGPQHF.

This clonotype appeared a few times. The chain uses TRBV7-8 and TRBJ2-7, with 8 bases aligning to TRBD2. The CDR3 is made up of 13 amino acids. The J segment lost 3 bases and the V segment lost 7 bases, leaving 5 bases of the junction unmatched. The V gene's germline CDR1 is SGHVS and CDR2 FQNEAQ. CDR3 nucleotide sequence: TGTGCCAGCACAGCCGGGACTAGCTACGAGCAGTACTTC. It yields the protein CASTAGTSYEQYF. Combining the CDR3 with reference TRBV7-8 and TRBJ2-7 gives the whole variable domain GAGVSQSPRYKVAKRGQDVALRCDPISGHVSLFWYQQALGQGPEFLTYFQNEAQLDKSGLPSDRFFAERPEGSVSTLKIQRTQQEDSAVYLCASTAGTSYEQYFGPGTRLTVT.

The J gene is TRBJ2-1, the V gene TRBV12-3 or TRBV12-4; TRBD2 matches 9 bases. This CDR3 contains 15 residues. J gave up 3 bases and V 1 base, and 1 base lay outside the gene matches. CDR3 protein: CASSLVLAGYNEQFF. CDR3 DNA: TGTGCCAGCAGTTTAGTACTAGCGGGCTACAATGAGCAGTTCTTC.

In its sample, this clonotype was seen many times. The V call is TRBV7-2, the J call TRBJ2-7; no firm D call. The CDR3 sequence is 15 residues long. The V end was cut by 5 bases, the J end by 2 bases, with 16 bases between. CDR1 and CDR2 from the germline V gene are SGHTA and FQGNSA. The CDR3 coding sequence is TGTGCCAGCAGCCCGTTAGATGAATCCCCCTACGAGCAGTACTTC. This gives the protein CASSPLDESPYEQYF.

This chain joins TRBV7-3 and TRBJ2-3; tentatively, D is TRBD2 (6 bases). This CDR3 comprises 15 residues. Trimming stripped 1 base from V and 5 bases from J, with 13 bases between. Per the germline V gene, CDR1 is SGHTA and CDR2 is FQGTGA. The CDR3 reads CASSLIHGSVDTQYF. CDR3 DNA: TGTGCCAGCAGCTTAATTCACGGGAGTGTAGATACGCAGTATTTT.

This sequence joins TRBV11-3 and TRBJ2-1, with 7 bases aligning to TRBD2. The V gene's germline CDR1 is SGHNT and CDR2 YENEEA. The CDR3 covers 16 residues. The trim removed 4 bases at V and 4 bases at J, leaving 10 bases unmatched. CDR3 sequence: CASSYRPGLPYNEQFF. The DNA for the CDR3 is TGTGCCAGCAGCTACCGCCCGGGACTACCTTACAATGAGCAGTTCTTC.